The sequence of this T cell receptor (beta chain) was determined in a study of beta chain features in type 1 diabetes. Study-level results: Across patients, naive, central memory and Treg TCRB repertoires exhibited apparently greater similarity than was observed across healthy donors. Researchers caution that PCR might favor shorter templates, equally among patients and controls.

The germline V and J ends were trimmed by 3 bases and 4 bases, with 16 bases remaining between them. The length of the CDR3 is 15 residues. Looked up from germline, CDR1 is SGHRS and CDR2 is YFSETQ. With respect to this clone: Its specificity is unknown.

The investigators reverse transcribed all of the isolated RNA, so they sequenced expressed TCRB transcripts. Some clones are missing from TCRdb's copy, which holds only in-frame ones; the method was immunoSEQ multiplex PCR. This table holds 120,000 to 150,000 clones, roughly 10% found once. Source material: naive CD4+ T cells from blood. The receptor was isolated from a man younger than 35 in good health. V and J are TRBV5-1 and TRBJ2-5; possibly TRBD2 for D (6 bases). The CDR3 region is CASSWAGLTGETQYF. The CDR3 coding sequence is TGCGCCAGCAGCTGGGCGGGACTCACAGGAGAGACCCAGTACTTC. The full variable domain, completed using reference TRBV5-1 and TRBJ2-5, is KAGVTQTPRYLIKTRGQQVTLSCSPISGHRSVSWYQQTPGQGLQFLFEYFSETQRNKGNFPGRFSGRQFSNSRSEMNVSTLELGDSALYLCASSWAGLTGETQYFGPGTRLLVL.